The clone carrying this T cell receptor (beta chain) was detected only a few times. TCRdb passed the reads through MiXCR, listing each CDR3 protein once. The data hold around 230,000 distinct CDR3 sequences, with approximately 7% observed a single time. This sample was included in a study of T cell repertoires in cytomegalovirus infection. About the study: An indication of both CMV infection and matching HLA type came from public TCR beta signatures.

The CDR3 loop spans 15 amino acids. Germline lookup yields CDR1 PRHDT and CDR2 FYEKMQ (reference sequence). Trimming pared 5 bases from V and 4 bases from J, leaving 15 bases between. The J gene is TRBJ2-1, the V gene TRBV13; D ambiguous. The sequencing input was PBMCs. This receptor was identified in a human donor in good health (CMV status not recorded). Some clones in this sample may be carry-over from other donors' samples. The DNA for the CDR3 is TGTGCCAGCAGCCTACCGTTGACGGCATACAATGAGCAGTTCTTC. Amino acid sequence: CASSLPLTAYNEQFF.